The following is a T cell receptor (beta chain) sequence with its context. This specimen belongs to a study of OX40 agonist ivuxolimab in advanced cancers. Measured with immunoSEQ multiplex PCR; TCRdb has only the in-frame clones, and not every one. This table has tens of thousands of clones, approximately 86% appearing once. CDR1 is SGDLS, CDR2 YYNGEE, per germline. Trimming took off 0 bases at V and 0 bases at J, with 6 bases between the two ends. The CDR3 has 14 residues. This chain uses TRBV9 with TRBJ1-1, with TRBD1 as a possible D gene (5 bases). The origin of this receptor is an adult with an advanced solid tumor such as melanoma, head and neck, liver or kidney cancer. The material was CD4+ or CD8+ T cells sorted from blood, obtained in a trial of the OX40 agonist ivuxolimab. The CDR3 spells CASSVEGLNTEAFF. For the CDR3, the DNA is TGTGCCAGCAGCGTAGAGGGGTTGAACACTGAAGCTTTCTTT. The whole variable domain, remainder taken from reference TRBV9 and TRBJ1-1, is DSGVTQTPKHLITATGQRVTLRCSPRSGDLSVYWYQQSLDQGLQFLIQYYNGEERAKGNILERFSAQQFPDLHSELNLSSLELGDSALYFCASSVEGLNTEAFFGQGTRLTVV.